The 4 T cell receptor beta chains presented below share a single source sample, sequenced in a study of somatic mutations in cytotoxic T cells in rheumatoid arthritis. Sequencing was performed with immunoSEQ multiplex PCR; in TCRdb, only in-frame clones are kept and a portion is missing. This table holds several thousand clones, 75% found once. The sequenced sample consisted of CD8+ T cells sorted from blood. These receptors were taken from an adult with rheumatoid arthritis.

This clone was detected only once. The sample holds other DNA sequences that translate to the same CDR3. The V gene is TRBV10-3, the J gene TRBJ2-1; D remains ambiguous. The CDR3 runs 11 residues. V shed 4 bases and J shed 7 bases, with 5 bases lying between them. The germline CDR1 and CDR2 sequences are ENHRY and SYGVKD. CDR3 sequence: CAISVGNEQFF. The CDR3 DNA reads as TGTGCCATCAGTGTCGGTAATGAGCAGTTCTTC.

The chain couples TRBV19 to TRBJ2-7; tentatively, D is TRBD1 or TRBD2 (5 bases each). The CDR3 consists of 13 residues. Per the germline V gene, CDR1 is LNHDA and CDR2 is SQIVND (reference sequence). The V end lost 5 bases, the J end lost 4 bases, and 12 bases lay between the germline ends. DNA for the CDR3: TGTGCCAGTAGTTTGGGGACCTATTACGAGCAGTACTTC. Protein product: CASSLGTYYEQYF.

The V gene is TRBV4-1, the J gene TRBJ1-2; TRBD1 matches 8 bases. V dropped 1 base and J dropped 6; count of bases not matched to a gene: 7. Germline V gene sequence: CDR1 MGHRA, CDR2 YSYEKL. The CDR3 loop spans 15 amino acids. CDR3 sequence (DNA): TGCGCCAGCAGCCAAGGTGGACAGGGTAGTGATGGCTACACCTTC. It translates to CASSQGGQGSDGYTF.

The V and J genes are TRBV6-5 and TRBJ1-2; D not certain. Trimming removed 6 bases from V and 1 base from J, with 15 bases in between. The CDR3 covers 15 residues. Germline lookup yields CDR1 MNHEY and CDR2 SVGAGI. The CDR3 nucleotides are TGTGCCAGCAGGTTACAAAAGCAGAATAACTATGGCTACACCTTC. Amino acid sequence: CASRLQKQNNYGYTF.